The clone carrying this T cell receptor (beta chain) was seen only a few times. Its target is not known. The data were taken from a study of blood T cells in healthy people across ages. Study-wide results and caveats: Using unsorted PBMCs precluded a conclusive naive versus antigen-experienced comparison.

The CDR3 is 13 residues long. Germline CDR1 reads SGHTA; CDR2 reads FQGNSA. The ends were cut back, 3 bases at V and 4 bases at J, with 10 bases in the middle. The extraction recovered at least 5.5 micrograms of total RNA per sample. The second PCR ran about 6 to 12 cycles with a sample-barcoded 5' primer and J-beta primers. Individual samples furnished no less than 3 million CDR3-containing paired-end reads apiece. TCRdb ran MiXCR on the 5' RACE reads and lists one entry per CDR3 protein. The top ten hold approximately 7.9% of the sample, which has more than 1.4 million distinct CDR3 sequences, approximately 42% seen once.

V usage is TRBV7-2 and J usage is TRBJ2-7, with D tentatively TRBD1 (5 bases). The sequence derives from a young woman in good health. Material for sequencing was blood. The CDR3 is CASSFFQGYEQYF. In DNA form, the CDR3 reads TGTGCCAGCAGCTTCTTTCAGGGTTACGAGCAGTACTTC.